This entry lists 27 T cell receptor beta chains sequenced from one sample in a study of response to subunit inactivated influenza vaccine. TCRdb re-derived calls from the RT-PCR reads in MiXCR, one entry per CDR3 protein. The sample has around 530,000 distinct CDR3 sequences, 12% seen once. The sample consisted of PBMCs from blood, taken on the day of vaccination. The receptors shown here come from a man aged 50-59 years who received an inactivated influenza vaccine.

A few counts support this clonotype. The chain joins TRBV12-3 or TRBV12-4 to TRBJ2-4, with 9 bases that match TRBD2. The V segment lost 3 bases and the J segment 2 bases; nucleotides outside the gene matches: 8. The CDR3 is made up of 17 amino acids. The CDR3 DNA is TGTGCCAGCAGTTTGCGGGAGGGCCCCTCCTCCAAAAACATTCAGTACTTC. The encoded protein is CASSLREGPSSKNIQYF.

The rearrangement links TRBV7-2 to TRBJ2-7; TRBD2 is a possible D gene (6 bases). The V gene's germline CDR1 is SGHTA and CDR2 FQGNSA. The V and J ends lost 4 bases and 7 bases respectively, with 17 bases between them. The CDR3 length is 14 residues. The CDR3 DNA is TGTGCCAGCAGCTCGCCGACTAGATTGGGGGAGCAGTACTTC. Translation gives CASSSPTRLGEQYF.

This clonotype was observed at least ten times. This chain connects TRBV4-1 to TRBJ1-4, with D perhaps TRBD1 (5 bases). Trimming cost V 0 bases and J 7 bases, with 18 bases left between them. The CDR3 covers 17 residues. Germline V gene data show CDR1 as MGHRA and CDR2 as YSYEKL. The DNA of the CDR3 is TGCGCCAGCAGCCAAGATTCTACGATAGGGCAGGGTGAAAAACTGTTTTTT. As protein: CASSQDSTIGQGEKLFF.

This clonotype was picked up a small number of times. This sequence joins TRBV29-1 and TRBJ2-7, with D hard to call. Germline V gives CDR1 SQVTM, CDR2 ANQGSEA. The CDR3 is 11 amino acids. The germline V and J ends were trimmed by 0 bases and 2 bases, with 2 bases remaining between them. The CDR3, as DNA: TGCAGCGTTGAAGAACCCTACGAGCAGTACTTC. Protein sequence: CSVEEPYEQYF.

This clonotype was picked up a small number of times. The chain links TRBV12-3 or TRBV12-4 to TRBJ2-5, with 8 bases aligning to TRBD1. This CDR3 spans 13 amino acids. The trim removed 6 bases at V and 3 bases at J, leaving 3 bases unmatched. This CDR3 is CASRNRGEETQYF. The DNA for the CDR3 is TGTGCCAGCAGAAACAGGGGGGAAGAGACCCAGTACTTC.

This clonotype occurred a few times. The chain combines TRBV12-3 or TRBV12-4 with TRBJ2-1; TRBD2 aligns across 11 bases. V was clipped by 6 bases and J by 2 bases; unmatched bases: 3. The CDR3 contains 15 residues. CDR3 amino acids: CASSKLAGAYNEQFF. The CDR3 DNA reads TGTGCCAGCAGCAAACTAGCGGGGGCCTACAATGAGCAGTTCTTC.

This clonotype was seen ten or more times. V is TRBV6-1 and J is TRBJ2-7, with 7 bases matching TRBD2. Germline V CDR1 and CDR2: MNHNS, SASEGT. This CDR3 region has 14 residues. Trimming took 8 bases from V and 0 from J; bases not matched to a gene: 7. The CDR3 nucleotides read TGTGCCAGCGGGGAGGGCAGGGTCTCCTACGAGCAGTACTTC. Translation: CASGEGRVSYEQYF.

This clonotype was observed at least ten times. This chain uses TRBV5-1 with TRBJ2-2, with D tentatively TRBD2 (5 bases). CDR1 and CDR2 (germline): SGHRS, YFSETQ. V was cut by 4 bases and J by 1 base, with 14 bases left in between. The CDR3 extends over 16 amino acids. CDR3 sequence (DNA): TGCGCCAGCAGCCCCAATGTTCGGGGGAACACCGGGGAGCTGTTTTTT. Amino acids: CASSPNVRGNTGELFF.

This clonotype was picked up many times. This sequence joins TRBV12-3 or TRBV12-4 and TRBJ1-2; no firm D call. This CDR3 spans 13 amino acids. The V gene lost 5 bases and the J gene lost 1 base, with 8 bases spanning the gap. In nucleotides, the CDR3 is TGTGCCAGCAGTCGGACCCTTAACTATGGCTACACCTTC. Translation: CASSRTLNYGYTF.

The chain joins TRBV11-3 to TRBJ2-5; the match to TRBD2 covers 8 bases. The CDR3 loop spans 16 amino acids. V trimming: 1 base; J trimming: 5 bases; junction bases outside the gene matches: 9. CDR1 SGHNT and CDR2 YENEEA come from the germline V gene. This CDR3 reads CASSLGGTSKKETQYF. CDR3 in DNA: TGTGCCAGCAGCTTAGGGGGGACTAGTAAAAAGGAGACCCAGTACTTC.

This clonotype was observed a handful of times. The chain employs TRBV12-3 or TRBV12-4 and TRBJ1-6, with TRBD1 matching 8 bases. The trim removed 8 bases at V and 9 bases at J, leaving 6 bases unmatched. The CDR3 is 13 amino acids. The CDR3 DNA follows: TGTGCCAGCGGACCAGACAGGGGTTCACCCCTCCACTTT. It encodes CASGPDRGSPLHF.

This rearrangement joins TRBV4-3 to TRBJ2-2; 9 bases map to TRBD1. The CDR3 consists of 15 residues. Trimming cost V 0 bases and J 9 bases; bases outside gene matches: 5. The germline CDR1 and CDR2 sequences are LGHNA and YSLEER. The CDR3 DNA sequence: TGCGCCAGCAGCCAAGAGTGGACAGGGGTTTGGGAGCTGTTTTTT. This encodes CASSQEWTGVWELFF.

This clonotype was counted ten times or more. The rearrangement joins TRBV5-4 to TRBJ2-1; tentative D call: TRBD2 (7 bases). This CDR3 spans 13 amino acids. The V and J ends lost 0 bases and 8 bases respectively, with 9 bases between them. From germline, CDR1 is SGHNT and CDR2 YYREEE (reference sequence). CDR3 protein: CASSLGGGDEQFF. The CDR3 DNA follows: TGTGCCAGCAGCTTGGGGGGGGGCGATGAGCAGTTCTTC.

This clonotype occurred many times. The chain combines TRBV12-3 or TRBV12-4 with TRBJ2-7, with 7 bases that match TRBD1. The CDR3 runs to 14 residues. V was pared by 4 bases and J by 4 bases, with 7 bases of the junction left unmatched. The CDR3 coding sequence is TGTGCCAGCAGTTCCTACAGGGGAAAGTACGAGCAGTACTTC. Amino acids: CASSSYRGKYEQYF.

The chain is built from TRBV29-1 and TRBJ2-5; the D is unclear. The CDR3 consists of 13 residues. Deletions cut 6 bases from V and 6 bases from J, with 17 bases between. Per germline, CDR1 SQVTM and CDR2 ANQGSEA. The CDR3 coding sequence is TGCAGCGTCGCTCGCTTGTTGAGGAAGACCCAGTACTTC. Translation: CSVARLLRKTQYF.

Details on this clonotype: A read error may be the cause here, since a much bigger clone is one base away. The gene calls are TRBV12-3 or TRBV12-4 and TRBJ2-2, with TRBD1 matching over 7 bases. V dropped 6 bases and J dropped 5; count of bases not matched to a gene: 6. The CDR3 has 14 amino acids. The CDR3 nucleotides are TGTGCCAGCAGAGGACAGGATCGTACCGGGGAGCTGTTTTTT. Its protein is CASRGQDRTGELFF.

The gene calls are TRBV4-3 and TRBJ2-4, with D possibly TRBD1 on 5 matching bases. In germline, CDR1 is LGHNA, CDR2 YSLEER. Trimming removed 4 bases at V and 0 bases at J, with 13 bases between. The CDR3 sequence is 16 residues long. In nucleotides, the CDR3 is TGCGCCAGCAGCCCAACAGGAACCCTAGCCAAAAACATTCAGTACTTC. As protein: CASSPTGTLAKNIQYF.

V is TRBV7-2 and J is TRBJ1-1; D possibly corresponds to TRBD1 (5 bases). The CDR3 has 14 residues. Per germline, CDR1 SGHTA and CDR2 FQGNSA. The V end was cut by 2 bases, the J end by 4 bases, with 11 bases between. The CDR3 DNA sequence: TGTGCCAGCAGCTTAATATGGGGCGGCACTGAAGCTTTCTTT. Protein: CASSLIWGGTEAFF.

The chain carries TRBV20-1 and TRBJ2-1; maybe TRBD1 (5 bases). Per germline, CDR1 DFQATT and CDR2 SNEGSKA (reference sequence). This CDR3 comprises 14 residues. Trimming left V 0 bases short and J 6 bases short, with 12 bases between. In nucleotides, the CDR3 is TGCAGTGCTAGAGATCATAGGGGAATCAATGAGCAGTTCTTC. This translates into CSARDHRGINEQFF.

This clonotype was counted at least ten times. Here the CDR3 DNA reads TGCGCCAGCAGCTTGGCCAGTAATGAAAAACTGTTTTTT. Its protein product is CASSLASNEKLFF. The V and J genes are TRBV5-1 and TRBJ1-4; D not certain. Germline CDR1 reads SGHRS; CDR2 reads YFSETQ. The CDR3 is made up of 13 amino acids. Trimming shortened V by 0 bases and J by 4 bases, and 4 bases separated the two germline ends.

This clonotype occurred a few times. This chain uses TRBV15 with TRBJ2-7; 8 bases align to TRBD2. The junction had 5 bases not matched to a gene; V was cut back by 8 bases and J by 2 bases. In germline, CDR1 is LNHNV, CDR2 YYDKDF (reference sequence). The CDR3 runs 13 residues. The chain's CDR3 is CATAPGLAYEQYF. The CDR3 region has the DNA TGTGCCACCGCACCGGGACTAGCCTACGAGCAGTACTTC.

This clonotype was observed a few times. V gene TRBV3-1 combines with J gene TRBJ2-5; no clear D. Per the germline V gene, CDR1 is LGHDT and CDR2 is YNNKEL (reference sequence). The CDR3 length is 12 residues. Trimming pared 1 base from V and 7 bases from J, leaving 7 bases between. The CDR3 reads CASSQVPGTQYF. Written as DNA, the CDR3 is TGTGCCAGCAGCCAAGTTCCCGGGACCCAGTACTTC.

This rearrangement joins TRBV6-1 to TRBJ2-3, with 14 nucleotides matching TRBD2. The CDR3 runs to 16 residues. Germline lookup yields CDR1 MNHNS and CDR2 SASEGT. The junction had 4 bases not matched to a gene; V was cut back by 7 bases and J by 1 base. CDR3 nucleotide sequence: TGTGCCAGCAAGACTAGCGGGGGGGCCGGCACAGATACGCAGTATTTT. This gives the protein CASKTSGGAGTDTQYF.

This clonotype was detected only a few times. V usage is TRBV11-2 and J usage is TRBJ2-6, with 7 positions matching TRBD1. CDR3 length: 19 residues. Germline V lookup: CDR1 SGHAT, CDR2 FQNNGV. V dropped 6 bases and J dropped 0; count of bases not matched to a gene: 14. The DNA of the CDR3 is TGTGCCAGCAGTTATAACAGGGGCCCTAAAAACTCTGGGGCCAACGTCCTGACTTTC. Protein: CASSYNRGPKNSGANVLTF. The whole variable domain, remainder taken from reference TRBV11-2 and TRBJ2-6, is EAGVAQSPRYKIIEKRQSVAFWCNPISGHATLYWYQQILGQGPKLLIQFQNNGVVDDSQLPKDRFSAERLKGVDSTLKIQPAKLEDSAVYLCASSYNRGPKNSGANVLTFGAGSRLTVL.

There are a few counts of this clonotype. This rearrangement joins TRBV3-1 to TRBJ2-7; 11 bases agree with TRBD1. CDR3 size: 14 residues. Per the germline V gene, CDR1 is LGHDT and CDR2 is YNNKEL (reference sequence). J was trimmed by 5 bases and V by 5 bases; bases with no gene match: 5. CDR3 nucleotide sequence: TGTGCCAGCAGCTCAGGACAGGGGGCCGACGAGCAGTACTTC. Translation gives CASSSGQGADEQYF.

There are a few counts of this clonotype. The gene calls are TRBV11-2 and TRBJ2-7; D is perhaps TRBD2 (7 bases). This CDR3 has 15 residues. Trimming took off 0 bases at V and 7 bases at J, with 16 bases between the two ends. From germline, CDR1 is SGHAT and CDR2 FQNNGV. This CDR3 reads CASSLDPGGAREQYF. The DNA for the CDR3 is TGTGCCAGCAGCTTAGATCCTGGGGGGGCGCGAGAGCAGTACTTC. Full variable domain (remainder filled in from reference TRBV11-2 and TRBJ2-7): EAGVAQSPRYKIIEKRQSVAFWCNPISGHATLYWYQQILGQGPKLLIQFQNNGVVDDSQLPKDRFSAERLKGVDSTLKIQPAKLEDSAVYLCASSLDPGGAREQYFGPGTRLTVT.

The chain uses TRBV12-3 or TRBV12-4 and TRBJ2-1; D is perhaps TRBD1 (6 bases). V lost 5 bases and J 0 bases, leaving 17 bases between the germline ends. This CDR3 region has 17 residues. The CDR3 sequence: CASSRTATTSSYNEQFF. The CDR3 DNA is TGTGCCAGCAGTAGGACAGCGACAACGAGCTCCTACAATGAGCAGTTCTTC.